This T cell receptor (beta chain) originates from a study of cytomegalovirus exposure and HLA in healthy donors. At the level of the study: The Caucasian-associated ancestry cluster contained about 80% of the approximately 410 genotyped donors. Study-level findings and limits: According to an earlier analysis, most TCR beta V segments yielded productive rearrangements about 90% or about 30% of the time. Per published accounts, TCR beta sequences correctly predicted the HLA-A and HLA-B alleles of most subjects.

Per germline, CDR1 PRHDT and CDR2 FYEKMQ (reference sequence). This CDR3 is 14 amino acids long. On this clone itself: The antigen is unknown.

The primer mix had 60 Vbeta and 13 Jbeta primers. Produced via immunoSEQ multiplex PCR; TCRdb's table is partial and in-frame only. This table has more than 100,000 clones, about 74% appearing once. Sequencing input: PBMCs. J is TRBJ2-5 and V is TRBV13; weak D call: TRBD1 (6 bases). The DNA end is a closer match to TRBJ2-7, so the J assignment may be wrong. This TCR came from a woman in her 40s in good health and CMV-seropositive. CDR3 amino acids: CASTKGDLGTEQYF. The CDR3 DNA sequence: TGTGCCAGCACTAAGGGGGATTTGGGAACCGAGCAGTACTTC.